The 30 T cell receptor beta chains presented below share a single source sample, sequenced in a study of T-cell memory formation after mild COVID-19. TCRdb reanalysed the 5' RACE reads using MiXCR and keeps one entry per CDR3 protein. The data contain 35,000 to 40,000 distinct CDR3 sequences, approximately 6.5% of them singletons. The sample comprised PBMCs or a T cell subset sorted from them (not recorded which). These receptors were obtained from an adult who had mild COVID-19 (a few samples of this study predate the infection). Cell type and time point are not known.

Written as DNA, the CDR3 is TGTGCCAGCAGTTACCGGGGGACAGCTTCCCGACGAGGCTACACCTTC. Translated: CASSYRGTASRRGYTF. This chain uses TRBV6-5 with TRBJ1-2; TRBD1 matches 7 bases. The CDR3 consists of 16 residues. The germline V gene has CDR1 MNHEY and CDR2 SVGAGI. Trimming removed 2 bases from V and 8 bases from J; junction bases left unmatched: 14.

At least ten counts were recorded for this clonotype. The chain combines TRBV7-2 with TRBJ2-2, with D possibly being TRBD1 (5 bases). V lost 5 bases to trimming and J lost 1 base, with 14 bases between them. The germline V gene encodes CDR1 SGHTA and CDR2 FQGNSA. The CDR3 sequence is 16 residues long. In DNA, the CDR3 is TGTGCCAGCAGCGACCCAGGCAGGGTGAACACCGGGGAGCTGTTTTTT. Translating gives CASSDPGRVNTGELFF.

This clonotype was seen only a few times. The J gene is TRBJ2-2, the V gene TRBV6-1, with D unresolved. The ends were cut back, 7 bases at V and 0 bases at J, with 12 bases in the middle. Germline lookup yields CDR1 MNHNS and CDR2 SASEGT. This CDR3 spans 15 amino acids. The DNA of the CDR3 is TGTGCCAGCACCAAGACCGGGTCGAACACCGGGGAGCTGTTTTTT. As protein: CASTKTGSNTGELFF.

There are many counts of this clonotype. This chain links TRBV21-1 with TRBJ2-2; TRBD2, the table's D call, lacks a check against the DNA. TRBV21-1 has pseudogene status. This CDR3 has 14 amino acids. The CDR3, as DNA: TGTGCCAGCACCTTCGCGGGGAGCACCGGGGAGCTGTTTTTT. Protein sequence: CASTFAGSTGELFF.

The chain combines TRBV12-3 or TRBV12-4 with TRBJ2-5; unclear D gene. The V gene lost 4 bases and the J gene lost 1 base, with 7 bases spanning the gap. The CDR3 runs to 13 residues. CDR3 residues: CASSSRGQETQYF. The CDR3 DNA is TGTGCCAGCAGTTCGAGAGGCCAAGAGACCCAGTACTTC.

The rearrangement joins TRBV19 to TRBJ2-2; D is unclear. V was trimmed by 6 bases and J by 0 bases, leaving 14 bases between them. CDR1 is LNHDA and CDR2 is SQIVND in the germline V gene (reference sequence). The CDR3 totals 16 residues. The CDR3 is CASRKSTAANTGELFF. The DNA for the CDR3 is TGTGCCAGTAGGAAATCTACAGCCGCGAACACCGGGGAGCTGTTTTTT. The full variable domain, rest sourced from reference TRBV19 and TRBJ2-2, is DGGITQSPKYLFRKEGQNVTLSCEQNLNHDAMYWYRQDPGQGLRLIYYSQIVNDFQKGDIAEGYSVSREKKESFPLTVTSAQKNPTAFYLCASRKSTAANTGELFFGEGSRLTVL.

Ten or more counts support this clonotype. The CDR3 is CSARDIGNQPQHF. In nucleotides, the CDR3 is TGCAGTGCTAGAGATATAGGGAATCAGCCCCAGCATTTT. The chain recombines TRBV20-1 with TRBJ1-5; D ambiguous. Trimming cost V 0 bases and J 4 bases, with 7 bases left between them. CDR1 and CDR2 from the germline V gene are DFQATT and SNEGSKA (reference sequence). The CDR3 consists of 13 residues.

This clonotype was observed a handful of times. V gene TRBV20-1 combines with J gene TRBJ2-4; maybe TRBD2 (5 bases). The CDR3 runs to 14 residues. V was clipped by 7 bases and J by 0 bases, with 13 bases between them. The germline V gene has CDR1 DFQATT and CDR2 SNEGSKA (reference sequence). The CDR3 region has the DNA TGCAGTGGCTCGGACTCCCTAGCCAAAAACATTCAGTACTTC. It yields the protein CSGSDSLAKNIQYF.

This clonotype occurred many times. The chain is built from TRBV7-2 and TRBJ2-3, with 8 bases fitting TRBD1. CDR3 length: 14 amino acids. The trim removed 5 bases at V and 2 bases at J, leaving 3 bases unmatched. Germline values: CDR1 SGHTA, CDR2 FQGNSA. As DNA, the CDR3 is TGTGCCAGCAGCCGGGACAGGATCACAGATACGCAGTATTTT. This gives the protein CASSRDRITDTQYF.

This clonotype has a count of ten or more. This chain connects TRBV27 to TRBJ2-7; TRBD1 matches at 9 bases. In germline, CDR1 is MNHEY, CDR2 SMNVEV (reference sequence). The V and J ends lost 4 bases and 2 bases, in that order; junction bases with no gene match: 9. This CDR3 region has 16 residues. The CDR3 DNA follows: TGTGCCAGCAGTTCGCTAAACAGGGGGCGACCCTACGAGCAGTACTTC. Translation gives CASSSLNRGRPYEQYF.

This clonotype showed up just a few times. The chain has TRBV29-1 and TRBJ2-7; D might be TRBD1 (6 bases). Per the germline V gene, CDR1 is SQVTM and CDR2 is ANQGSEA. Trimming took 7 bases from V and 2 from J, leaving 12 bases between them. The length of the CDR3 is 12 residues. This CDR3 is CSASGTTYEQYF. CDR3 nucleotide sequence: TGCAGCGCGTCTGGGACAACCTACGAGCAGTACTTC.

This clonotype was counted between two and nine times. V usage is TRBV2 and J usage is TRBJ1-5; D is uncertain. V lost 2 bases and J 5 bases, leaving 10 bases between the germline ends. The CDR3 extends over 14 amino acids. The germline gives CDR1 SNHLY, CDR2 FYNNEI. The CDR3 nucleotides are TGTGCCAGCAGTGAAAGGCAGCTTGATCAGCCCCAGCATTTT. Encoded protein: CASSERQLDQPQHF. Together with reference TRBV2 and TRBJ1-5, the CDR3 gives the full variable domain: EPEVTQTPSHQVTQMGQEVILRCVPISNHLYFYWYRQILGQKVEFLVSFYNNEISEKSEIFDDQFSVERPDGSNFTLKIRSTKLEDSAMYFCASSERQLDQPQHFGDGTRLSIL.

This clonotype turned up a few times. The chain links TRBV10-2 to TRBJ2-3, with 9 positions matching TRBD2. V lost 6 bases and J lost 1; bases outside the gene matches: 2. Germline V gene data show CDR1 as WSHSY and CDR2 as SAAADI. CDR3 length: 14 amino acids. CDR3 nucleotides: TGCGCCAGCAGAGAGCGGGGGGGCACAGATACGCAGTATTTT. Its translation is CASRERGGTDTQYF.

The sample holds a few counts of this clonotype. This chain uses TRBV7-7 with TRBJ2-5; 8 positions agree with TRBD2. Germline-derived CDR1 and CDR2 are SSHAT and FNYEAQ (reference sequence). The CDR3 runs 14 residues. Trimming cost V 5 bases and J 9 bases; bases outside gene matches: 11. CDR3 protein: CASSPRTGGGSQYF. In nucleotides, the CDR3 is TGTGCCAGCAGCCCACGGACCGGCGGGGGGTCCCAGTACTTC. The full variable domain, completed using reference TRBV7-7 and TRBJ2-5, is GAGVSQSPRYKVTKRGQDVTLRCDPISSHATLYWYQQALGQGPEFLTYFNYEAQPDKSGLPSDRFSAERPEGSISTLTIQRTEQRDSAMYRCASSPRTGGGSQYFGPGTRLLVL.

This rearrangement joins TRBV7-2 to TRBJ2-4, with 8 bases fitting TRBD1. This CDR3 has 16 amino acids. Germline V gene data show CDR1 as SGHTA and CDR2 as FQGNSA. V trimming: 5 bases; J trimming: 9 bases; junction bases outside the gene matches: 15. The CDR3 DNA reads TGTGCCAGCAGCCCCGAGACAGGGGTGTTGGGTTTCATTCAGTACTTC. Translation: CASSPETGVLGFIQYF.

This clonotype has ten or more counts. The CDR3, as DNA: TGTGCCAGCAGTTTTAGTGGGCCTAATTCACCCCTCCACTTT. It codes for CASSFSGPNSPLHF. The gene calls are TRBV12-3 or TRBV12-4 and TRBJ1-6, with D uncertain. This CDR3 contains 14 residues. Trimming took 3 bases from V and 6 from J, leaving 9 bases between them.

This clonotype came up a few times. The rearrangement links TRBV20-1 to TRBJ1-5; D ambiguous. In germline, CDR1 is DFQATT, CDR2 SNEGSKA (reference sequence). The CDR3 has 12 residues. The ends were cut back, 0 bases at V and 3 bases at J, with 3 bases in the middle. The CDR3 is CSARDVNQPQHF. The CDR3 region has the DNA TGCAGTGCTAGAGATGTCAATCAGCCCCAGCATTTT.

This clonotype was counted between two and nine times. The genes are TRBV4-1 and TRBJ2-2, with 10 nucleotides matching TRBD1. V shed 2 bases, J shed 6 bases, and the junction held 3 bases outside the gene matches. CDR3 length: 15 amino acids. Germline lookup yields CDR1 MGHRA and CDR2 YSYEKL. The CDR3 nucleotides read TGCGCCAGCAGCCAACCTGGACAGGGGGCCGGGGAGCTGTTTTTT. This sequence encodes CASSQPGQGAGELFF.

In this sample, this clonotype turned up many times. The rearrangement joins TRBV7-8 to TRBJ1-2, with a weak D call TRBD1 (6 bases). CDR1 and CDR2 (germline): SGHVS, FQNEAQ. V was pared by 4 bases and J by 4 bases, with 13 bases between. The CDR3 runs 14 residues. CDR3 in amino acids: CASSSPQDSYGYTF. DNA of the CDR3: TGTGCCAGCAGCTCACCTCAGGACAGCTATGGCTACACCTTC.

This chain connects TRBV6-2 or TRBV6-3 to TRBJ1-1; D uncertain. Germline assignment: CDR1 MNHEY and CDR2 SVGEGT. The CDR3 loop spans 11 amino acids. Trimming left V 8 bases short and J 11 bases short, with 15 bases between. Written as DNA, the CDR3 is TGTGCCAGCGCCTCGGGGTTTGGGGCTTTCTTT. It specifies CASASGFGAFF.

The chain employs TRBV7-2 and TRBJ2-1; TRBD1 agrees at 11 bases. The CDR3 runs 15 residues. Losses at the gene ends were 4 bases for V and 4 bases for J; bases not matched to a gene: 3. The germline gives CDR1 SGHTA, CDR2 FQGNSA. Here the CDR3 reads CASSSGQGGYNEQFF. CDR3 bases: TGTGCCAGCAGCTCGGGACAGGGGGGATACAATGAGCAGTTCTTC. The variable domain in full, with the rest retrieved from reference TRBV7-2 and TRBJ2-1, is GAGVSQSPSNKVTEKGKDVELRCDPISGHTALYWYRQSLGQGLEFLIYFQGNSAPDKSGLPSDRFSAERTGGSVSTLTIQRTQQEDSAVYLCASSSGQGGYNEQFFGPGTRLTVL.

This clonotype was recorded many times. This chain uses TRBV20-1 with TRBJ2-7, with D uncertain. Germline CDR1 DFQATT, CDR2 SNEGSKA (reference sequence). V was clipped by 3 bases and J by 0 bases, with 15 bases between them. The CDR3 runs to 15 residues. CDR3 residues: CSARAPNRVSYEQYF. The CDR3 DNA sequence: TGCAGTGCTAGGGCGCCGAACAGAGTCTCCTACGAGCAGTACTTC.

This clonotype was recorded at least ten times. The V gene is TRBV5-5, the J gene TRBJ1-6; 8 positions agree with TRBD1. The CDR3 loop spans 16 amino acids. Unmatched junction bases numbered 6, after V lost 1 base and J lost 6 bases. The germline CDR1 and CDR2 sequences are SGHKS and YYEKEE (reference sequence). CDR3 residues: CASSLRQGISNSPLHF. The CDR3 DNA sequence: TGTGCCAGCAGCTTGAGACAGGGGATAAGTAATTCACCCCTCCACTTT.

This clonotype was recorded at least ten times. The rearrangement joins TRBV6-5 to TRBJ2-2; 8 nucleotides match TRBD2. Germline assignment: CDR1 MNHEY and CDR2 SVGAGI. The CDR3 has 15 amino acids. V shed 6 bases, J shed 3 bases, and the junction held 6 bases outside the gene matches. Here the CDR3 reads CASRPGLADTGELFF. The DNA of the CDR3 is TGTGCCAGCAGGCCCGGACTAGCAGACACCGGGGAGCTGTTTTTT.

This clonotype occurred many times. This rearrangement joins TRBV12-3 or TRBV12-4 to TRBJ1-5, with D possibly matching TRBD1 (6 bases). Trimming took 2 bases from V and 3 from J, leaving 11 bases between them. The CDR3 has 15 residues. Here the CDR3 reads CASSLRGAPNQPQHF. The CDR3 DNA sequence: TGTGCCAGCAGTTTAAGGGGGGCCCCCAATCAGCCCCAGCATTTT.

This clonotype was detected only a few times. The CDR3 sequence: CASSYVSGNAYGYTF. DNA for the CDR3: TGTGCCAGCAGTTACGTGTCAGGGAACGCCTATGGCTACACCTTC. The gene calls are TRBV6-2 or TRBV6-3 and TRBJ1-2, with D maybe TRBD1 (5 bases). This CDR3 has 15 residues. Trimming removed 2 bases at V and 4 bases at J, with 14 bases between. Germline CDR1 MNHEY, CDR2 SVGEGT.

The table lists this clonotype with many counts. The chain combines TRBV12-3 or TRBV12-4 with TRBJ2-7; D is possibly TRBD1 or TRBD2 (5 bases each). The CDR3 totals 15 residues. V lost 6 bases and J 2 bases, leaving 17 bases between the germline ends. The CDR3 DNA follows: TGTGCCAGCAGCAAGGGACCGTACCTTGCCTACGAGCAGTACTTC. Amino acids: CASSKGPYLAYEQYF.

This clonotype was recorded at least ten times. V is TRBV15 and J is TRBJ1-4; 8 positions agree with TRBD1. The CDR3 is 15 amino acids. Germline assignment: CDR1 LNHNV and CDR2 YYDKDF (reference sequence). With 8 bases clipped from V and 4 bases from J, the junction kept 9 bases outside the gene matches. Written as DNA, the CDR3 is TGTGCCACCTCCGGAGGGACAGGTTTTAATGAAAAACTGTTTTTT. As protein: CATSGGTGFNEKLFF.

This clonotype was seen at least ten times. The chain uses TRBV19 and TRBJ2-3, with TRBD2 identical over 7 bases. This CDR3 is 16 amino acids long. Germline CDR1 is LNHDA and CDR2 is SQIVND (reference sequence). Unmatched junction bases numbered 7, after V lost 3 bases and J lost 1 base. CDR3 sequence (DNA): TGTGCCAGTAGTATTCATTCTAGCGGAGGCACAGATACGCAGTATTTT. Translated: CASSIHSSGGTDTQYF.

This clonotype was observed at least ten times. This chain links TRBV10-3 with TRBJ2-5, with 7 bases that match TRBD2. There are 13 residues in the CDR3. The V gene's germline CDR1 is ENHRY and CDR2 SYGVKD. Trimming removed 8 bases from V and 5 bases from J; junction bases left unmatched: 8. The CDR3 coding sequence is TGTGCCATCGGTTGGCGGGAGCGGGAGACCCAGTACTTC. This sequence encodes CAIGWRERETQYF.